These 15 T cell receptor beta chains share one sample of origin, sequenced in a study of blood T cell repertoires in COVID-19. Sequencing was performed with immunoSEQ multiplex PCR; in TCRdb, only in-frame clones are kept and a portion is missing. The table lists 130,000 or so clones, around 85% of them singletons, with roughly 3.9% in the top ten. The sequenced sample consisted of peripheral blood. The source is a man aged 60 to 69 with acute or convalescent COVID-19.

The rearrangement joins TRBV2 to TRBJ2-3, with D unresolved. CDR1 and CDR2 (germline): SNHLY, FYNNEI. The CDR3 consists of 15 residues. Trimming stripped 4 bases from V and 1 base from J, with 12 bases between. CDR3 amino acids: CASSVGRLRTDTQYF. In nucleotides, the CDR3 is TGTGCCAGCAGTGTAGGCAGGCTCCGCACAGATACGCAGTATTTT.

The V and J genes are TRBV10-3 and TRBJ2-2; TRBD2 might be the D (5 bases). Germline loops: CDR1 ENHRY, CDR2 SYGVKD. V was cut by 9 bases and J by 2 bases, with 10 bases left in between. The CDR3 spans 13 residues. The CDR3 loop reads CAITAANTGELFF. In nucleotides, the CDR3 is TGTGCCATTACAGCGGCTAACACCGGGGAGCTGTTTTTT.

This clone came up once. The chain combines TRBV25-1 with TRBJ2-3; the D is unclear. The CDR3 covers 12 residues. Germline V gene data show CDR1 as MGHDK and CDR2 as SYGVNS. Trimming took 3 bases from V and 5 from J, leaving 6 bases between them. The CDR3 nucleotides read TGTGCCAGCAGTGACCTTCTAGATACGCAGTATTTT. This sequence encodes CASSDLLDTQYF.

V and J are TRBV6-2 or TRBV6-3 and TRBJ2-3; 13 bases line up with TRBD2. The ends lost 4 bases at V and 5 bases at J; junction bases unmatched: 0. CDR3 size: 14 residues. CDR1 is MNHEY, CDR2 SVGEGT, per germline. The DNA for the CDR3 is TGTGCCAGCAGTTGGACTAGCGGGGGAGATACGCAGTATTTT. This translates into CASSWTSGGDTQYF.

The chain carries TRBV4-3 and TRBJ2-2; D not resolved. Looked up from germline, CDR1 is LGHNA and CDR2 is YSLEER. Trimming took off 5 bases at V and 4 bases at J, with 20 bases between the two ends. The CDR3 is 17 amino acids. CDR3 in amino acids: CASSSQTVTLGTGELFF. For the CDR3, the DNA is TGCGCCAGCAGCTCTCAAACAGTCACCCTGGGCACCGGGGAGCTGTTTTTT.

Written as DNA, the CDR3 is TGTGCCTGGAGTCTAAGCGGGTTATACAATGAGCAGTTCTTC. This codes for CAWSLSGLYNEQFF. The chain employs TRBV30 and TRBJ2-1, with a tentative D call TRBD2 (6 bases). The CDR3 sequence is 14 residues long. Looked up from germline, CDR1 is GTSNPN and CDR2 is SVGIG (reference sequence). V was cut by 2 bases and J by 4 bases, with 12 bases left in between.

The chain couples TRBV29-1 to TRBJ1-2; TRBD1 matches at 8 bases. The V segment lost 7 bases and the J segment 4 bases; nucleotides outside the gene matches: 2. The CDR3 has 11 amino acids. Germline V CDR1 and CDR2: SQVTM, ANQGSEA. For the CDR3, the DNA is TGCAGCGCTGACAGGGGCTATGGCTACACCTTC. Translation: CSADRGYGYTF.

This clone was counted between two and nine times. The rearrangement links TRBV4-1 to TRBJ2-7; tentatively, D is TRBD2 (6 bases). V was shortened by 0 bases and J by 4 bases, with 16 bases between the two germline ends. The CDR3 consists of 16 residues. Germline lookup yields CDR1 MGHRA and CDR2 YSYEKL. The CDR3 nucleotides are TGCGCCAGCAGCCAAGAGGAGGGACTGTACGGTTACGAGCAGTACTTC. This gives the protein CASSQEEGLYGYEQYF.

The chain couples TRBV19 to TRBJ2-1; TRBD2 matches 8 bases. Germline CDR1 is LNHDA and CDR2 is SQIVND (reference sequence). The CDR3 has 14 amino acids. The V segment lost 5 bases and the J segment 7 bases; nucleotides outside the gene matches: 7. Here the CDR3 DNA reads TGTGCCAGTAGTGCTAGCGGGTCCCAAAATGAGCAGTTCTTC. Amino acid sequence: CASSASGSQNEQFF. Together with reference TRBV19 and TRBJ2-1, the CDR3 gives the full variable domain: DGGITQSPKYLFRKEGQNVTLSCEQNLNHDAMYWYRQDPGQGLRLIYYSQIVNDFQKGDIAEGYSVSREKKESFPLTVTSAQKNPTAFYLCASSASGSQNEQFFGPGTRLTVL.

The chain carries TRBV28 and TRBJ1-5; maybe TRBD1 (6 bases). Germline V gives CDR1 MDHEN, CDR2 SYDVKM. This CDR3 has 15 residues. The ends were cut back, 6 bases at V and 6 bases at J, with 18 bases in the middle. The DNA of the CDR3 is TGTGCCAGCAGCCGCCCCGGGGGGCTGGGTCAGCCCCAGCATTTT. Amino acids: CASSRPGGLGQPQHF.

The chain has TRBV30 and TRBJ2-3; D possibly corresponds to TRBD2 (6 bases). The germline V and J ends were trimmed by 3 bases and 4 bases, with 11 bases remaining between them. The CDR3 totals 13 residues. The germline CDR1 and CDR2 sequences are GTSNPN and SVGIG (reference sequence). The chain's CDR3 is CAWSPGGADTQYF. CDR3 nucleotides: TGTGCCTGGAGCCCAGGAGGGGCAGATACGCAGTATTTT.

This clone came up a few times. The rearrangement joins TRBV4-3 to TRBJ1-3; D ambiguous. CDR1 is LGHNA and CDR2 is YSLEER in the germline V gene. The CDR3 runs 15 residues. Trimming shortened V by 2 bases and J by 2 bases, and 10 bases separated the two germline ends. CDR3 nucleotide sequence: TGCGCCAGCAGCCAATCCTCGACAACTGGAAACACCATATATTTT. This encodes CASSQSSTTGNTIYF.

This clone was seen only a few times. The V and J genes are TRBV18 and TRBJ2-7, with 8 positions matching TRBD1. The CDR3 runs 15 residues. CDR1 is KGHSH, CDR2 LQKENI, per germline. Germline trimming cut 4 bases from V and 3 bases from J; bases unmatched to any gene: 8. CDR3 bases: TGTGCCAGCTCACTAGGGGGACAGGCTCTCTACGAGCAGTACTTC. Encoded protein: CASSLGGQALYEQYF.

The table lists this clone with a few counts. Other nucleotide sequences from this sample produce the same CDR3. The rearrangement uses TRBV7-2 and TRBJ2-7; D possibly corresponds to TRBD1 (6 bases). Trimming left V 3 bases short and J 3 bases short, with 18 bases between. The CDR3 covers 16 residues. The germline V gene has CDR1 SGHTA and CDR2 FQGNSA. The CDR3 spells CASSLASGTSLYEQYF. The CDR3 bases are TGTGCCAGCAGCTTGGCTTCCGGGACATCTCTCTACGAGCAGTACTTC.

The CDR3 DNA sequence: TGCGCCAGCAGCCCGACAGGGGATAATTCACCCCTCCACTTT. Translation: CASSPTGDNSPLHF. The chain is built from TRBV5-1 and TRBJ1-6; 8 positions match TRBD1. The junction had 2 bases not matched to a gene; V was cut back by 4 bases and J by 5 bases. This CDR3 is 14 amino acids long. Germline V CDR1 and CDR2: SGHRS, YFSETQ. Complete variable domain (other parts from reference TRBV5-1 and TRBJ1-6): KAGVTQTPRYLIKTRGQQVTLSCSPISGHRSVSWYQQTPGQGLQFLFEYFSETQRNKGNFPGRFSGRQFSNSRSEMNVSTLELGDSALYLCASSPTGDNSPLHFGNGTRLTVT.